These T cell receptor beta chains were read from a single sample in a study of CD8 T cells in ankylosing spondylitis. TCRdb itself ran the 5' RACE reads through MiXCR, one entry per CDR3 protein. The sample includes 200,000 to 250,000 distinct CDR3 sequences, 5.5% to 7.5% of them seen just once. Sequencing input: blood, either unsorted or a sorted T cell fraction (not recorded which). The source is a male donor with ankylosing spondylitis. Each CDR3 is given with its conserved first and last residue. The order of the fields is J gene, V gene, D gene, clone size, CDR3 protein, CDR3 DNA. D genes are given only for firm matches. Rows give clone size only sometimes, using once, few, many, or a class for an expanded clone.

TRBJ2-7,TRBV27,TRBD1,few,CASSLVGTGKYEQYF,TGTGCCAGCAGTTTAGTCGGGACAGGAAAATACGAGCAGTACTTC
TRBJ1-1,TRBV7-9,NA,NA,CASRQKSNTEAFF,TGTGCCAGCAGGCAGAAGTCGAACACTGAAGCTTTCTTT
TRBJ2-7,TRBV27,TRBD2,many,CASSPPGGLPYEQYF,TGTGCCAGCAGTCCCCCGGGGGGTCTCCCCTACGAGCAGTACTTC
TRBJ2-7,TRBV18,NA,few,CASSPPAWQGNNYEQYF,TGTGCCAGCTCACCACCTGCTTGGCAGGGAAATAACTACGAGCAGTACTTC
TRBJ2-6,TRBV7-2,NA,NA,CASSLAVRSGANVLTF,TGTGCCAGCAGCTTGGCAGTCCGCTCTGGGGCCAACGTCCTGACTTTC
TRBJ2-1,TRBV7-9,NA,NA,CASSTRRSEQFF,TGTGCCAGCAGCACGAGACGGAGTGAGCAGTTCTTC
TRBJ2-7,TRBV29-1,NA,many,CSVEAGNSYEQYF,TGCAGCGTTGAAGCCGGAAACTCCTACGAGCAGTACTTC
TRBJ1-4,TRBV4-3,NA,NA,CASSQEIGMWEKLFF,TGCGCCAGCAGCCAAGAAATCGGGATGTGGGAAAAACTGTTTTTT
TRBJ2-3,TRBV5-6,TRBD2,NA,CASGAGRQEQYF,TGTGCCAGCGGCGCCGGGAGGCAAGAGCAGTATTTT
TRBJ1-5,TRBV7-9,NA,many,CASSLGDRPQHF,TGTGCCAGCAGCTTGGGTGATAGGCCCCAGCATTTT